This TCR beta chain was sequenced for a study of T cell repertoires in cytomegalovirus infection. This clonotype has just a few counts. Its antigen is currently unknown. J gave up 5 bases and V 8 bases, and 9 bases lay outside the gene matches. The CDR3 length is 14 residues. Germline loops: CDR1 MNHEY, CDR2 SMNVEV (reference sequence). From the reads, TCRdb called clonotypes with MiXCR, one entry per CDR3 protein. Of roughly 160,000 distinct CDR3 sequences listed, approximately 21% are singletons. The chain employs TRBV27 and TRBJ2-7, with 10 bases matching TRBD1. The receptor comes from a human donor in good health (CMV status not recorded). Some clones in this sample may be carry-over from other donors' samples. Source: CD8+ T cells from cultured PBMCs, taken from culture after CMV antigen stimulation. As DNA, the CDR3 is TGTGCCAGCTGCCTCCGGGACAGGGGAAACGAGCAGTACTTC. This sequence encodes CASCLRDRGNEQYF.